A selection of T cell receptor beta chains follows, all from one sample in a study of blood T cell dynamics during melanoma immunotherapy. Profiled with immunoSEQ multiplex PCR; TCRdb holds only in-frame clones, not every one. The table records under 4,000 clones, more than 95% of them present only once. The source was effector memory CD8+ T cells from blood, collected from a patient treated with checkpoint blockade. All receptors derive from a human donor with melanoma. CDR3s include the opening cysteine and the closing phenylalanine or tryptophan.

V gene: TRBV7-8; J gene: TRBJ2-1; CDR3 protein: CASSLFNRLAEDEQFF
V gene: TRBV7-9; J gene: TRBJ2-1; CDR3 protein: CASSLTTRDNEQFF
V gene: TRBV4-1; J gene: TRBJ2-3; CDR3 protein: CASRQDSTDTQYF
V gene: TRBV2; J gene: TRBJ1-2; CDR3 protein: CASGDSSLSSGYTF
V gene: TRBV27; J gene: TRBJ1-2; CDR3 protein: CASSLGRGLGNTF
V gene: TRBV28; J gene: TRBJ2-1; CDR3 protein: CASSLPGINEQFF
V gene: TRBV4-2; J gene: TRBJ2-7; CDR3 protein: CASSQGLLSSYEQYF
V gene: TRBV4-1; J gene: TRBJ1-2; CDR3 protein: CASSQDGTLGYGYTF
V gene: TRBV28; J gene: TRBJ1-2; CDR3 protein: CASSPEGTGIRGYTF
V gene: TRBV10-2; J gene: TRBJ2-5; CDR3 protein: CASIGSFQEETQYF
V gene: TRBV27; J gene: TRBJ2-1; CDR3 protein: CASSLGQGEYNEQFF
V gene: TRBV7-9; J gene: TRBJ2-1; CDR3 protein: CASSLVAGGYYNEQFF
V gene: TRBV29-1; J gene: TRBJ2-7; CDR3 protein: CSVEASYEQYF
V gene: TRBV27; J gene: TRBJ2-7; CDR3 protein: CASSFEWKAYEQYF